These 21 T cell receptor beta chains were all obtained from the same sample, sequenced in a study of T cell repertoires in ileal Crohn's disease. Clones were read by immunoSEQ multiplex PCR, and TCRdb kept only the in-frame ones, dropping some. The repertoire holds about 62,000 clones, with 70% to 90% as singletons. Noted time point: neoterminal ileum biopsy at postoperative endoscopy, about 6 months after surgery. Sequencing input: ileal tissue. The origin of the receptors is an adult with Crohn's disease.

The chain joins TRBV15 to TRBJ2-1; TRBD2 aligns across 8 bases. This CDR3 comprises 17 residues. Germline V gives CDR1 LNHNV, CDR2 YYDKDF (reference sequence). After removal of 5 bases from V and 4 bases from J, the junction contained 13 bases not matched to a gene. The CDR3 DNA reads as TGTGCCACCAGCGGACCCTCGACGGGGGGGCCATACAATGAGCAGTTCTTC. Protein product: CATSGPSTGGPYNEQFF.

V and J are TRBV7-9 and TRBJ2-7; D is perhaps TRBD1 (5 bases). CDR1 is SEHNR and CDR2 is FQNEAQ in the germline V gene (reference sequence). This CDR3 is built from 15 residues. Trimming took off 5 bases at V and 5 bases at J, with 19 bases between the two ends. CDR3 sequence: CASSVGSQGSHEQYV. In DNA form, the CDR3 reads TGTGCCAGCAGCGTGGGGTCGCAGGGATCTCACGAGCAGTACGTC.

In its sample, this clone was seen once. The chain recombines TRBV6-1 with TRBJ1-5, with D hard to call. This CDR3 is built from 12 residues. V dropped 7 bases and J dropped 1 base, with 5 bases sitting between them. The germline CDR1 and CDR2 sequences are MNHNS and SASEGT. The CDR3: CASKLSNQPQHF. The DNA for the CDR3 is TGTGCCAGCAAGCTCAGCAATCAGCCCCAGCATTTT.

This clone was seen only a few times. V and J are TRBV5-6 and TRBJ1-3; no reliable D call. Trimming stripped 3 bases from V and 6 bases from J, with 19 bases between. CDR1 is SGHDT, CDR2 YYEEEE, per germline. The CDR3 loop spans 16 amino acids. The DNA of the CDR3 is TGTGCCAGCAGCTCCTATTTGGGGAGGGTCGCAAACACCATATATTTT. This translates into CASSSYLGRVANTIYF.

This chain connects TRBV10-3 to TRBJ2-7; D possibly corresponds to TRBD1 (6 bases). CDR1 is ENHRY and CDR2 is SYGVKD in the germline V gene. This CDR3 spans 14 amino acids. Trimming removed 2 bases at V and 7 bases at J, with 15 bases between. CDR3 amino acids: CAISEGTSIGEQYF. In DNA, the CDR3 is TGTGCCATCAGTGAGGGGACAAGTATAGGGGAGCAGTACTTC.

The rearrangement joins TRBV15 to TRBJ1-5; D is possibly TRBD1 (5 bases). The germline V gene has CDR1 LNHNV and CDR2 YYDKDF (reference sequence). Trimming removed 3 bases from V and 0 bases from J, with 15 bases in between. The CDR3 is 17 residues long. This CDR3 is CATSRSRGGFSNQPQHF. Written as DNA, the CDR3 is TGTGCCACCAGCAGGTCTCGCGGGGGTTTTAGCAATCAGCCCCAGCATTTT.

This chain connects TRBV6-5 to TRBJ2-6; D gene unclear. The CDR3 contains 16 residues. Trimming stripped 0 bases from V and 0 bases from J, with 6 bases between. The germline CDR1 and CDR2 sequences are MNHEY and SVGAGI. The CDR3, as DNA: TGTGCCAGCAGTTACTCGGCTAGCTCTGGGGCCAACGTCCTGACTTTC. Translation gives CASSYSASSGANVLTF.

The genes are TRBV6-5 and TRBJ1-2; perhaps TRBD1 as D (6 bases). Germline values: CDR1 MNHEY, CDR2 SVGAGI. CDR3 length equals 15 residues. Trimming took 5 bases from V and 4 from J, leaving 17 bases between them. The CDR3 is CASSLFQGQVYGYTF. For the CDR3, the DNA is TGTGCCAGCAGTCTGTTCCAGGGGCAAGTCTATGGCTACACCTTC.

The V and J genes are TRBV6-1 and TRBJ1-5; 8 bases map to TRBD1. Germline CDR1 MNHNS, CDR2 SASEGT. V shed 5 bases, J shed 7 bases, and the junction held 4 bases outside the gene matches. The CDR3 contains 13 residues. The CDR3 coding sequence is TGTGCCAGCAGTCTTGGACAGGGACAGCCCCAGCATTTT. Translation: CASSLGQGQPQHF.

The chain has TRBV6-1 and TRBJ1-1; possible D gene TRBD1, 5 bases. There are 15 residues in the CDR3. CDR1 is MNHNS and CDR2 is SASEGT in the germline V gene. V dropped 3 bases and J dropped 1 base, with 12 bases sitting between them. CDR3 sequence reads: CASSERGRGNTEAFF. CDR3 nucleotide sequence: TGTGCCAGCAGTGAGCGGGGGAGGGGGAACACTGAAGCTTTCTTT.

About this clone: The same CDR3 is also encoded by other DNA sequences in this sample. The V gene is TRBV9, the J gene TRBJ1-1; no clear D gene. CDR1 and CDR2 from the germline V gene are SGDLS and YYNGEE. Trimming took 1 base from V and 2 from J, leaving 9 bases between them. There are 14 residues in the CDR3. The CDR3 spells CASSVRGLNTEAFF. The DNA of the CDR3 is TGTGCCAGCAGCGTACGAGGGCTTAACACTGAAGCTTTCTTT.

The rearrangement joins TRBV5-6 to TRBJ1-2; no firm D call. The V and J ends lost 0 bases and 5 bases respectively, with 11 bases between them. Per germline, CDR1 SGHDT and CDR2 YYEEEE. This CDR3 contains 14 residues. CDR3: CASSLGQAKYGYTF. CDR3 sequence (DNA): TGTGCCAGCAGCTTGGGCCAGGCCAAGTATGGCTACACCTTC. The variable domain in full, completed from reference TRBV5-6 and TRBJ1-2, reads DAGVTQSPTHLIKTRGQQVTLRCSPKSGHDTVSWYQQALGQGPQFIFQYYEEEERQRGNFPDRFSGHQFPNYSSELNVNALLLGDSALYLCASSLGQAKYGYTFGSGTRLTVV.

CDR3 sequence reads: CASSLRDSNYEQYF. CDR3 bases: TGTGCCAGCAGCTTAAGGGACAGTAACTACGAGCAGTACTTC. The V and J genes are TRBV7-2 and TRBJ2-7; TRBD1 matches at 7 bases. The length of the CDR3 is 14 residues. V trimming: 2 bases; J trimming: 3 bases; junction bases outside the gene matches: 4. Germline V gene lookup returns CDR1 SGHTA and CDR2 FQGNSA.

This clone has just one count. The J gene is TRBJ1-2, the V gene TRBV7-2; TRBD1 matches 7 bases. The CDR3 loop spans 15 amino acids. CDR1 is SGHTA and CDR2 is FQGNSA in the germline V gene. The V segment lost 5 bases and the J segment 6 bases; nucleotides outside the gene matches: 12. The DNA for the CDR3 is TGTGCCAGCAGCGCAGGGTTCTCAGGGGGGCATGGCTACACCTTC. Amino acids: CASSAGFSGGHGYTF.

Within the sample, this clone is medium-sized. The chain carries TRBV4-2 and TRBJ1-6; D is uncertain. Trimming stripped 1 base from V and 7 bases from J, with 11 bases between. Per germline, CDR1 LGHNA and CDR2 YNFKEQ. The CDR3 has 15 residues. DNA of the CDR3: TGTGCCAGCAGCCAAGCTCAGGCTAGCAATTCACCCCTCCACTTT. Protein: CASSQAQASNSPLHF.

The J gene is TRBJ2-1, the V gene TRBV9; 16 positions match TRBD2. The junction had 7 bases not matched to a gene; V was cut back by 1 base and J by 0 bases. Germline V gene lookup returns CDR1 SGDLS and CDR2 YYNGEE. The CDR3 consists of 20 residues. CDR3 amino acids: CASSVKGTSGRGSSYNEQFF. Written as DNA, the CDR3 is TGTGCCAGCAGCGTAAAAGGGACTAGCGGGAGGGGTAGCTCCTACAATGAGCAGTTCTTC.

V and J are TRBV10-3 and TRBJ1-6; D is unresolved. Between the trimmed V and J ends, which lost 2 bases and 9 bases, there was a span of 8 bases. Germline V gene lookup returns CDR1 ENHRY and CDR2 SYGVKD. This CDR3 region has 13 residues. In DNA form, the CDR3 reads TGTGCCATCAGTGAGGCACATTTTTCACCCCTCCACTTT. Protein sequence: CAISEAHFSPLHF.

The chain combines TRBV6-4 with TRBJ1-5, with D perhaps TRBD1 (5 bases). The V end was cut by 4 bases, the J end by 4 bases, with 11 bases between. The CDR3 is 14 amino acids. Germline CDR1 is MRHNA and CDR2 is SNTAGT. CDR3 coding DNA: TGTGCCAGCAGTGTGGGGGGGGAAAATCAGCCCCAGCATTTT. It is translated as CASSVGGENQPQHF.

The chain uses TRBV19 and TRBJ1-6; D is uncertain. In germline, CDR1 is LNHDA, CDR2 SQIVND (reference sequence). The CDR3 extends over 13 amino acids. V was clipped by 0 bases and J by 7 bases, with 4 bases between them. The CDR3, as DNA: TGTGCCAGTAGTATAGAGGAGAATTCACCCCTCCACTTT. It translates to CASSIEENSPLHF.

This clone was picked up one time. This sequence joins TRBV6-5 and TRBJ2-1; TRBD1 agrees at 8 bases. Germline V lookup: CDR1 MNHEY, CDR2 SVGAGI. CDR3 length: 14 residues. Trimming cost V 2 bases and J 8 bases; bases outside gene matches: 5. The chain's CDR3 is CASSYLRQGHEQFF. The CDR3 DNA follows: TGTGCCAGCAGTTACCTAAGACAGGGGCATGAGCAGTTCTTC.

This clone was detected only once. The CDR3 sequence is CASSLTGPVYGYTF. CDR3 in DNA: TGTGCCAGCAGTTTAACAGGGCCAGTCTATGGCTACACCTTC. The chain recombines TRBV28 with TRBJ1-2, with D possibly matching TRBD1 (6 bases). V was trimmed by 2 bases and J by 4 bases, leaving 11 bases between them. There are 14 residues in the CDR3. Germline V gene lookup returns CDR1 MDHEN and CDR2 SYDVKM.